These 17 T cell receptor beta chains originate from one sample sequenced in a study of T-cell reconstitution after alpha-beta-depleted transplantation in children. A library of TCRbeta sequences, prepared with unique molecular identifiers, was generated. From the PCR reads, TCRdb called clonotypes with MiXCR, one entry per CDR3 protein. The sample contains approximately 800,000 distinct CDR3 sequences, roughly 15% of which appear only once. The source material was PBMCs, mostly from graft donor cells, sampled 360 days after TCRalphabeta/CD19-depleted stem cell transplant. The receptors originated from a male patient between 10 and 17 years old who had a stem cell transplant for acute lymphoblastic leukemia, so the T cells may come from the graft donor.

J is TRBJ2-5 and V is TRBV12-3 or TRBV12-4; D perhaps matches TRBD1 (6 bases). The CDR3 is made up of 14 amino acids. The V end lost 6 bases, the J end lost 4 bases, and 15 bases lay between the germline ends. The CDR3 sequence: CASRAQGPGETQYF. In DNA form, the CDR3 reads TGTGCCAGCAGGGCACAGGGTCCGGGAGAGACCCAGTACTTC.

J is TRBJ1-5 and V is TRBV12-5, with 7 positions matching TRBD1. Trimming cost V 1 base and J 4 bases; bases outside gene matches: 1. Germline V CDR1 and CDR2: LGHNT, FRNRAP. The CDR3 runs 14 residues. Here the CDR3 reads CASGLGDRNQPQHF. The CDR3 coding sequence is TGTGCTAGTGGTTTGGGGGACAGAAATCAGCCCCAGCATTTT.

This rearrangement joins TRBV5-5 to TRBJ2-7, with 13 bases matching TRBD2. Germline values: CDR1 SGHKS, CDR2 YYEKEE (reference sequence). V was pared by 4 bases and J by 7 bases, with 5 bases of the junction left unmatched. The CDR3 spans 14 residues. The CDR3 DNA sequence: TGTGCCAGCAGCCCGGGACTAGCGGGGTGGGAGCAGTACTTC. This translates into CASSPGLAGWEQYF.

The chain has TRBV20-1 and TRBJ2-5, with D possibly called TRBD1 or TRBD2 (5 bases each). The germline CDR1 and CDR2 sequences are DFQATT and SNEGSKA (reference sequence). Trimming removed 5 bases from V and 6 bases from J, with 19 bases in between. The CDR3 is made up of 14 amino acids. DNA of the CDR3: TGCAGTGCTTCCGACTGGGGCTCGGGGAAGACCCAGTACTTC. Translated: CSASDWGSGKTQYF.

The rearrangement uses TRBV12-3 or TRBV12-4 and TRBJ2-3, with D tentatively TRBD1 or TRBD2 (5 bases each). V was pared by 1 base and J by 3 bases, with 11 bases between. The CDR3 totals 15 residues. The CDR3 DNA follows: TGTGCCAGCAGTTTAGTCGGGGCGCGGACAGATACGCAGTATTTT. Encoded protein: CASSLVGARTDTQYF.

This clonotype was recorded a few times. The CDR3 nucleotides are TGTGCCAGCTCACCACCGAGGCAGGACAGCGCCGCCTACGAGCAGTACTTC. It encodes CASSPPRQDSAAYEQYF. This sequence joins TRBV18 and TRBJ2-7; weak D call: TRBD1 (6 bases). The CDR3 is made up of 17 amino acids. The germline CDR1 and CDR2 sequences are KGHSH and LQKENI. With 0 bases removed from V and 2 bases from J, the gap between germline ends came to 17 bases.

This clonotype was recorded once. The J gene is TRBJ2-7, the V gene TRBV20-1, with 14 bases lining up with TRBD2. This CDR3 comprises 15 residues. The V gene end was trimmed by 3 bases and the J gene end by 3 bases; junction bases not matched to a gene: 4. Germline V gives CDR1 DFQATT, CDR2 SNEGSKA (reference sequence). The DNA for the CDR3 is TGCAGTGCTAGTGGGGGGACTAGCGGGAGCTACGAGCAGTACTTC. It yields the protein CSASGGTSGSYEQYF.

This clonotype appeared a few times. The V call is TRBV5-1, the J call TRBJ1-5, with D perhaps TRBD1 (5 bases). Germline lookup yields CDR1 SGHRS and CDR2 YFSETQ. CDR3 length equals 15 residues. V was shortened by 4 bases and J by 6 bases, with 17 bases between the two germline ends. The CDR3 DNA follows: TGCGCCAGCAGCCCATCATTGGGGGGGGGTCAGCCCCAGCATTTT. It encodes CASSPSLGGGQPQHF.

A few counts support this clonotype. J is TRBJ2-3 and V is TRBV5-6, with TRBD1 matching over 8 bases. With V trimmed by 4 bases and J by 2 bases, 6 bases remained unmatched. The germline gives CDR1 SGHDT, CDR2 YYEEEE. The CDR3 loop spans 15 amino acids. CDR3 sequence reads: CASSPWTGNTDTQYF. The CDR3 DNA sequence: TGTGCCAGCAGCCCTTGGACAGGGAACACAGATACGCAGTATTTT.

The chain carries TRBV9 and TRBJ1-2, with a tentative D call TRBD1 (5 bases). Germline values: CDR1 SGDLS, CDR2 YYNGEE. This CDR3 is 15 amino acids long. Trimming took off 0 bases at V and 2 bases at J, with 11 bases between the two ends. The CDR3 sequence: CASSVAGALNYGYTF. Here the CDR3 DNA reads TGTGCCAGCAGCGTAGCTGGGGCATTGAACTATGGCTACACCTTC. Full variable domain (remainder filled in from reference TRBV9 and TRBJ1-2): DSGVTQTPKHLITATGQRVTLRCSPRSGDLSVYWYQQSLDQGLQFLIQYYNGEERAKGNILERFSAQQFPDLHSELNLSSLELGDSALYFCASSVAGALNYGYTFGSGTRLTVV.

This clonotype showed up just a few times. The chain carries TRBV20-1 and TRBJ2-5; D is perhaps TRBD1 or TRBD2 (5 bases each). Germline V gene data show CDR1 as DFQATT and CDR2 as SNEGSKA (reference sequence). V lost 0 bases and J 5 bases, leaving 13 bases between the germline ends. This CDR3 has 14 amino acids. CDR3 region: CSARDRGGLETQYF. In DNA form, the CDR3 reads TGCAGTGCTAGAGATCGGGGCGGGTTGGAGACCCAGTACTTC.

This clonotype turned up a few times. The rearrangement joins TRBV29-1 to TRBJ2-5, with D maybe TRBD2 (6 bases). The CDR3 totals 17 residues. V gave up 1 base and J gave up 1 base, with 19 bases separating them. Germline CDR1 reads SQVTM; CDR2 reads ANQGSEA. The CDR3 reads CSVEGYGSGKLQETQYF. CDR3 DNA sequence: TGCAGCGTTGAAGGATACGGTAGCGGAAAGCTCCAAGAGACCCAGTACTTC.

This clonotype has more than one count but fewer than ten. The chain combines TRBV30 with TRBJ1-5; 8 bases line up with TRBD1. Germline trimming cut 3 bases from V and 6 bases from J; bases unmatched to any gene: 4. The CDR3 extends over 13 amino acids. Germline CDR1 is GTSNPN and CDR2 is SVGIG (reference sequence). The CDR3 region has the DNA TGTGCCTGGAGCGGACAGGGAATTCAGCCCCAGCATTTT. Translation gives CAWSGQGIQPQHF.

This clonotype has at least ten counts. The chain joins TRBV4-2 to TRBJ1-3; D not resolved. Germline CDR1 is LGHNA and CDR2 is YNFKEQ. Trimming stripped 5 bases from V and 0 bases from J, with 5 bases between. This CDR3 has 13 residues. The CDR3 loop is CASSGNSGNTIYF. The CDR3 DNA reads TGTGCCAGCAGCGGGAACTCTGGAAACACCATATATTTT.

The chain has TRBV12-3 or TRBV12-4 and TRBJ2-5; 8 bases are shared with TRBD1. V trimming: 6 bases; J trimming: 4 bases; junction bases outside the gene matches: 4. The CDR3 extends over 13 amino acids. CDR3 protein: CASRDRVVETQYF. CDR3 nucleotide sequence: TGTGCCAGCAGGGACAGGGTGGTAGAGACCCAGTACTTC.

This clonotype was seen a handful of times. The chain carries TRBV25-1 and TRBJ2-5, with D perhaps being TRBD1 or TRBD2 (5 bases each). The length of the CDR3 is 14 residues. V lost 4 bases to trimming and J lost 3 bases, with 12 bases between them. CDR1 MGHDK and CDR2 SYGVNS come from the germline V gene. CDR3 in DNA: TGTGCCAGCAGTGCTGGGGGTACCGAAGAGACCCAGTACTTC. Translated, it gives CASSAGGTEETQYF.

This clonotype was seen more than once but under ten times. J is TRBJ2-3 and V is TRBV5-1; D unresolved. V was pared by 5 bases and J by 12 bases, with 16 bases between. Germline loops: CDR1 SGHRS, CDR2 YFSETQ. The CDR3 runs to 12 residues. CDR3: CASSFSNPPQYF. The CDR3, as DNA: TGCGCCAGCAGTTTTTCCAATCCACCCCAGTATTTT.